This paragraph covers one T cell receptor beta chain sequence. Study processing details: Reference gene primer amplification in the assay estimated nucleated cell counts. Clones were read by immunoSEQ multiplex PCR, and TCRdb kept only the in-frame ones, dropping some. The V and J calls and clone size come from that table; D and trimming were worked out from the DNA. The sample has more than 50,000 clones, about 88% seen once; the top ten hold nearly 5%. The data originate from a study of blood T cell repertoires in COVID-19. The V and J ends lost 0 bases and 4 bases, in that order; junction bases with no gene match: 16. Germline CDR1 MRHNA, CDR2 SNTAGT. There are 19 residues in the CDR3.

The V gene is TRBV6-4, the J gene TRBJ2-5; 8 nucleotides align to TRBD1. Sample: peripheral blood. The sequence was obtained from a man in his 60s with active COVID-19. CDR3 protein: CASSDSQSGGPPKLETQYF. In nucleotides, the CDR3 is TGTGCCAGCAGTGACTCCCAATCAGGGGGCCCCCCCAAGCTAGAGACCCAGTACTTC.